Below, 18 T cell receptor beta chains from the same sample are listed, as sequenced in a study of cytomegalovirus exposure and HLA in healthy donors. PCR was performed using 60 Vbeta and 13 Jbeta primers. Data came from immunoSEQ multiplex PCR; TCRdb stores just in-frame clones and leaves some out. The repertoire has over 100,000 clones, more than 60% of them found once; the top ten carry approximately 2%. Source material: PBMCs. These TCRs come from a woman aged 40 to 50 in good health and CMV-seropositive.

The chain recombines TRBV30 with TRBJ1-2, with D perhaps TRBD1 (5 bases). CDR3 length: 11 amino acids. V was shortened by 4 bases and J by 9 bases, with 12 bases between the two germline ends. Germline CDR1 and CDR2: GTSNPN and SVGIG (reference sequence). CDR3 protein: CAWMEGLSYTF. CDR3 DNA sequence: TGTGCCTGGATGGAGGGGCTGAGCTACACCTTC.

The CDR3 loop reads CASSLVTSGPTYEQYF. Here the CDR3 DNA reads TGTGCCAGCAGTTTAGTGACTAGCGGACCTACCTACGAGCAGTACTTC. This chain joins TRBV27 and TRBJ2-5; 9 bases are a match to TRBD2. Near its end, the DNA agrees better with TRBJ2-7, so the J call may be wrong. Per germline, CDR1 MNHEY and CDR2 SMNVEV (reference sequence). The length of the CDR3 is 16 residues.

J is TRBJ2-5 and V is TRBV6-1, with 11 bases lining up with TRBD2. The CDR3 has 16 residues. The V segment lost 0 bases and the J segment 4 bases; nucleotides outside the gene matches: 4. Germline CDR1 and CDR2: MNHNS and SASEGT. CDR3 nucleotide sequence: TGTGCCAGCAGTGAAGCTAGCGGGGGGGCCCCAGAGACCCAGTACTTC. This translates into CASSEASGGAPETQYF.

The V and J genes are TRBV4-3 and TRBJ2-5; D unclear. The J call is uncertain, as TRBJ2-7 better fits the DNA end. The germline V gene encodes CDR1 LGHNA and CDR2 YSLEER. This CDR3 comprises 15 residues. CDR3 residues: CASSQSADKAYEQYF. The DNA of the CDR3 is TGCGCCAGCAGCCAATCTGCTGACAAAGCCTACGAGCAGTACTTC.

The CDR3 sequence: CASSYNRDNSPLHF. In DNA form, the CDR3 reads TGTGCCAGCAGTTATAACAGAGATAATTCACCCCTCCACTTT. This sequence joins TRBV6-5 and TRBJ1-6; no firm D call. Looked up from germline, CDR1 is MNHEY and CDR2 is SVGAGI. This CDR3 is built from 14 residues. Between the trimmed V and J ends, which lost 3 bases and 5 bases, there was a span of 8 bases.

This chain uses TRBV5-1 with TRBJ2-7; D may be TRBD1 (5 bases). This CDR3 has 15 residues. The germline gives CDR1 SGHRS, CDR2 YFSETQ. V lost 0 bases and J 6 bases, leaving 16 bases between the germline ends. CDR3 sequence reads: CASSLESRALREQYF. For the CDR3, the DNA is TGCGCCAGCAGCTTGGAATCCAGGGCCCTTCGCGAGCAGTACTTC.

The CDR3 coding sequence is TGTGCCAGCAGCTACCGGGACAGGGACTACAATGAGCAGTTCTTC. As protein: CASSYRDRDYNEQFF. The gene calls are TRBV7-2 and TRBJ2-1; 9 bases are shared with TRBD1. The V segment lost 4 bases and the J segment 3 bases; nucleotides outside the gene matches: 4. CDR1 and CDR2 (germline): SGHTA, FQGNSA. The CDR3 is made up of 15 amino acids. The entire variable domain, with the rest obtained from reference TRBV7-2 and TRBJ2-1, is as follows: GAGVSQSPSNKVTEKGKDVELRCDPISGHTALYWYRQSLGQGLEFLIYFQGNSAPDKSGLPSDRFSAERTGGSVSTLTIQRTQQEDSAVYLCASSYRDRDYNEQFFGPGTRLTVL.

This clone was observed a few times. The chain uses TRBV7-9 and TRBJ2-7, with D maybe TRBD2 (6 bases). V lost 3 bases and J lost 1, with 10 bases in between. Per the germline V gene, CDR1 is SEHNR and CDR2 is FQNEAQ (reference sequence). This CDR3 is 14 amino acids long. The DNA for the CDR3 is TGTGCCAGCAGCTTCGGCGGGACGTCCTACGAGCAGTACTTC. Translating gives CASSFGGTSYEQYF.

This clone was detected only a few times. This rearrangement joins TRBV5-1 to TRBJ1-5, with TRBD1 matching over 12 bases. This CDR3 spans 17 amino acids. The trim removed 5 bases at V and 0 bases at J, leaving 6 bases unmatched. Looked up from germline, CDR1 is SGHRS and CDR2 is YFSETQ. The CDR3, as DNA: TGCGCCAGCAGGTCCGGGACAGGGGGCGATAGCAATCAGCCCCAGCATTTT. Protein: CASRSGTGGDSNQPQHF.

This chain joins TRBV4-2 and TRBJ1-4; possible D gene TRBD1, 5 bases. V was pared by 4 bases and J by 8 bases, with 14 bases between. This CDR3 is 14 amino acids long. The V gene's germline CDR1 is LGHNA and CDR2 YNFKEQ. The CDR3 bases are TGTGCCAGCAGCCCGGGACTCTGGGAGGAAAAACTGTTTTTT. It yields the protein CASSPGLWEEKLFF.

The chain carries TRBV28 and TRBJ2-5; 8 bases map to TRBD1. The germline CDR1 and CDR2 sequences are MDHEN and SYDVKM. The V segment lost 5 bases and the J segment 0 bases; nucleotides outside the gene matches: 2. CDR3 length: 14 residues. CDR3 in amino acids: CASSVDRDQETQYF. CDR3 coding DNA: TGTGCCAGCAGTGTGGACAGGGACCAAGAGACCCAGTACTTC.

This CDR3 is CAWAQGIYEQYF. CDR3 DNA sequence: TGTGCCTGGGCACAGGGGATCTACGAGCAGTACTTC. The chain carries TRBV30 and TRBJ2-5; 7 nucleotides agree with TRBD1. The tail of the sequence fits TRBJ2-7 better, so the J call may be wrong. The CDR3 has 12 amino acids. The germline V gene encodes CDR1 GTSNPN and CDR2 SVGIG (reference sequence).

The chain links TRBV29-1 to TRBJ1-1, with a possible D match to TRBD1 (5 bases). Per germline, CDR1 SQVTM and CDR2 ANQGSEA. Trimming stripped 7 bases from V and 8 bases from J, with 17 bases between. The CDR3 contains 12 residues. In DNA, the CDR3 is TGCAGCGCCTCGTGGAGGGGTGGAGAAGCTTTCTTT. Translation: CSASWRGGEAFF.

This sequence joins TRBV5-1 and TRBJ1-2; 9 nucleotides match TRBD1. CDR1 is SGHRS, CDR2 YFSETQ, per germline. The ends lost 4 bases at V and 5 bases at J; junction bases unmatched: 3. The CDR3 runs to 13 residues. The CDR3, as DNA: TGCGCCAGCAGCATCGACAGGGGGTATGGCTACACCTTC. Translation gives CASSIDRGYGYTF.

This clone turned up a few times. The chain is built from TRBV18 and TRBJ1-6; D possibly corresponds to TRBD1 (6 bases). This CDR3 spans 14 amino acids. In germline, CDR1 is KGHSH, CDR2 LQKENI. V dropped 5 bases and J dropped 7 bases, with 12 bases sitting between them. Here the CDR3 reads CASSSDSTNSPLHF. CDR3 sequence (DNA): TGTGCCAGCTCATCGGACAGTACCAATTCACCCCTCCACTTT.

This clone was seen more than once but under ten times. The V and J genes are TRBV25-1 and TRBJ1-6; no clear D. Germline V gene data show CDR1 as MGHDK and CDR2 as SYGVNS. This CDR3 is built from 13 residues. V dropped 3 bases and J dropped 7 bases, with 7 bases sitting between them. CDR3 nucleotide sequence: TGTGCCAGCAGTGAGCGCCCCAATTCACCCCTCCACTTT. Amino acid sequence: CASSERPNSPLHF.

This clone was observed a few times. The chain is built from TRBV5-4 and TRBJ2-2; 7 bases match TRBD1. V shed 4 bases and J 5 bases; nucleotides not matched to a gene: 8. This CDR3 has 15 residues. Germline lookup yields CDR1 SGHNT and CDR2 YYREEE (reference sequence). The CDR3 loop reads CASSPGQSTTGELFF. Here the CDR3 DNA reads TGTGCCAGCAGCCCGGGACAGTCGACGACCGGGGAGCTGTTTTTT. The whole variable domain, filled in from reference TRBV5-4 and TRBJ2-2, reads ETGVTQSPTHLIKTRGQQVTLRCSSQSGHNTVSWYQQALGQGPQFIFQYYREEENGRGNFPPRFSGLQFPNYSSELNVNALELDDSALYLCASSPGQSTTGELFFGEGSRLTVL.

This clone appeared a few times. The rearrangement joins TRBV29-1 to TRBJ1-2; TRBD1 is a possible D gene (5 bases). Trimming cost V 1 base and J 8 bases, with 14 bases left between them. The CDR3 totals 13 residues. The V gene's germline CDR1 is SQVTM and CDR2 ANQGSEA. The CDR3 DNA sequence: TGCAGCGTTGAAGTTTCAGGGTTATCAGGCTACACCTTC. This sequence encodes CSVEVSGLSGYTF.